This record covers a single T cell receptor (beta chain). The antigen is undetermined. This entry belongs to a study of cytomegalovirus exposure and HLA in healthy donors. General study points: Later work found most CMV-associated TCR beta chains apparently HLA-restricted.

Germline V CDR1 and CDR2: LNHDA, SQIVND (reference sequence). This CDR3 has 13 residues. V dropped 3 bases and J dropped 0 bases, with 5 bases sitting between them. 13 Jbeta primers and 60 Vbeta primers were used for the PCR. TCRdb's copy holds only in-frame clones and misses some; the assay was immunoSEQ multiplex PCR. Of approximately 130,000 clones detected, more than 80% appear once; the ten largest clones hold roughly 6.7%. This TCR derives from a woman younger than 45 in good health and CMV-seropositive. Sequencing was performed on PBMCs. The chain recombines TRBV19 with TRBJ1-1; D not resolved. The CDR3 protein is CASSIRVNTEAFF. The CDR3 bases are TGTGCCAGTAGTATTAGAGTGAACACTGAAGCTTTCTTT. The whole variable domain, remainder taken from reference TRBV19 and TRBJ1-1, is DGGITQSPKYLFRKEGQNVTLSCEQNLNHDAMYWYRQDPGQGLRLIYYSQIVNDFQKGDIAEGYSVSREKKESFPLTVTSAQKNPTAFYLCASSIRVNTEAFFGQGTRLTVV.